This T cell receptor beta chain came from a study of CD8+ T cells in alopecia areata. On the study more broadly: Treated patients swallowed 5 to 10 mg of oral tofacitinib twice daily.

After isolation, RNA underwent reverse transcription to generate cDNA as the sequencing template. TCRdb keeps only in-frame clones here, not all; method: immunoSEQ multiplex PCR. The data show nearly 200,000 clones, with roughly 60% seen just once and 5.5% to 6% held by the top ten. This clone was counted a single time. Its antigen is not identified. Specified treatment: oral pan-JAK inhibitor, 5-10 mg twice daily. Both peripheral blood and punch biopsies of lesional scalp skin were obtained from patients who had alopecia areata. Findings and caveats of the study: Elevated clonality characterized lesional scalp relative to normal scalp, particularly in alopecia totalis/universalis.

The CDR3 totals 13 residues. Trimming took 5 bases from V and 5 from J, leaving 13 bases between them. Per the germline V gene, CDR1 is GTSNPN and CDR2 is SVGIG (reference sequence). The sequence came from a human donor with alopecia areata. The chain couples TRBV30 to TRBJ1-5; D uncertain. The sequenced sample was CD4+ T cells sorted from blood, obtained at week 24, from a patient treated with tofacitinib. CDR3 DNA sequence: TGTGCCTGGGCAACAGAGTCCGATCAGCCCCAGCATTTT. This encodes CAWATESDQPQHF.